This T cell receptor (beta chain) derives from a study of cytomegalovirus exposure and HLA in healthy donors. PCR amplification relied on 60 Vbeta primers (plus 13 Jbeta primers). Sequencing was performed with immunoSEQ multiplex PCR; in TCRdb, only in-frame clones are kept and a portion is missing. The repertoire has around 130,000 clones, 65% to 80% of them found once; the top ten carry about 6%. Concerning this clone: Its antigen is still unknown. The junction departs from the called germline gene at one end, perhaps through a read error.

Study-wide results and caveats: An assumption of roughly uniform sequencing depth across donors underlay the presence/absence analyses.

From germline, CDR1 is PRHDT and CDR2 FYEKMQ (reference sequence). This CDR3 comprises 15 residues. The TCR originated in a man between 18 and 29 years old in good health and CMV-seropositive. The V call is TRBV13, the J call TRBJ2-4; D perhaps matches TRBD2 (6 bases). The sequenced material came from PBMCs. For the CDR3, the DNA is TGTGCCAGCAGCCCCCGGGCACTAGCCAAAAGCATTCAGTACTTC. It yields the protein CASSPRALAKSIQYF.